This T cell receptor beta chain is from a study of CD4 and CD8 cells across lung adenocarcinoma regions (dated 2018 in TCRdb). In terms of the full investigation: The study examined intratumor heterogeneity of the T cell receptor repertoire by comparing tumor centers with tumor margins.

The library was produced with PCR. Sequenced using a HiSeq X Ten. TCRdb trimmed the raw reads at Q25, called clones with MiXCR and kept productive beta chains. Rows merge per CDR3 protein into single entries with the most common DNA and genes. The sample records some 11,000 distinct CDR3 sequences, about three fifths of which are singletons. About 87% of the sample goes to the ten largest clones. Patients with localized lung adenocarcinoma, a subtype of non-small cell lung cancer, were used as donors. These samples came from the margins of localized lung adenocarcinomas. For TCR repertoire analysis, CD8+ T cells taken from tumor tissue were profiled apart from CD4+ T cells. From the germline V gene, CDR1 is MNHNS and CDR2 is SASEGT. The V end gives up 4 bases and the J end 1 base, leaving 6 bases in the junction not matched to a gene. Its CDR3 holds 15 amino acids, cysteine through phenylalanine. The CDR3 DNA has 45 bases and is translated from base 1.

A word on this clonotype: There is no known antigen for this receptor. No quality values exist for individual bases; no much larger clone is one base distant.

This sequence was found in a male donor with lung adenocarcinoma. The CD4 and CD8 labels of this study may be unreliable. The chain uses TRBV6-1 and TRBJ2-7; 8 bases in the middle match TRBD1. Material for sequencing was CD8+ T cells from the margin of a lung tumor. Read against the paper, the sample's cell subset or site label means: tumor margin region. Read as DNA, the sequence is TGTGCCAGCAGTGCCCGGGACAGGTCTTCCTACGAGCAGTACTTC. This yields the protein CASSARDRSSYEQYF.